Shown below are 25 T cell receptor beta chains from a single sample sequenced in a study of blood T cell repertoires in COVID-19. Measured with immunoSEQ multiplex PCR; TCRdb has only the in-frame clones, and not every one. The table has approximately 350,000 clones, roughly 90% seen once. Sequenced input: peripheral blood. These receptors were taken from a woman aged 55-70 years with COVID-19, enrolled during active disease.

This chain joins TRBV19 and TRBJ1-1, with 9 nucleotides matching TRBD1. The CDR3 length is 15 residues. The V gene's germline CDR1 is LNHDA and CDR2 SQIVND (reference sequence). V shed 5 bases, J shed 4 bases, and the junction held 8 bases outside the gene matches. CDR3 protein: CASSRGQGKSTEAFF. The CDR3 DNA sequence: TGTGCCAGTAGTCGGGGACAGGGAAAGTCCACTGAAGCTTTCTTT. The full variable domain, with the rest looked up from reference TRBV19 and TRBJ1-1, is DGGITQSPKYLFRKEGQNVTLSCEQNLNHDAMYWYRQDPGQGLRLIYYSQIVNDFQKGDIAEGYSVSREKKESFPLTVTSAQKNPTAFYLCASSRGQGKSTEAFFGQGTRLTVV.

The DNA for the CDR3 is TGTGCCAGCAAAGCTATGGGACAGGCAAATGAAAAACTGTTTTTT. Translation gives CASKAMGQANEKLFF. This chain links TRBV2 with TRBJ1-4; TRBD1 aligns across 8 bases. CDR1 SNHLY and CDR2 FYNNEI come from the germline V gene. Unmatched junction bases numbered 9, after V lost 7 bases and J lost 5 bases. The CDR3 contains 15 residues.

The V call is TRBV7-3, the J call TRBJ2-3; D is possibly TRBD2 (6 bases). Trimming cost V 5 bases and J 6 bases, with 9 bases left between them. The V gene's germline CDR1 is SGHTA and CDR2 FQGTGA. This CDR3 is built from 12 residues. In DNA form, the CDR3 reads TGTGCCAGCAGCCCACGGGGGGATACGCAGTATTTT. Translated: CASSPRGDTQYF.

V gene TRBV5-1 combines with J gene TRBJ2-5, with 8 bases that match TRBD2. Looked up from germline, CDR1 is SGHRS and CDR2 is YFSETQ. V lost 0 bases and J lost 9; bases outside the gene matches: 7. CDR3 size: 14 residues. CDR3 DNA: TGCGCCAGCAGCTTGGCCCGGGGGGGGACGGCCCAGTACTTC. Translating it yields CASSLARGGTAQYF.

The chain recombines TRBV7-2 with TRBJ2-1; TRBD2 agrees at 8 bases. This CDR3 region has 17 residues. Germline V lookup: CDR1 SGHTA, CDR2 FQGNSA. V lost 1 base and J lost 4; bases outside the gene matches: 9. CDR3 DNA sequence: TGTGCCAGCAGCTTAGTGCCGACGGGGGGGCTGTACAATGAGCAGTTCTTC. Protein: CASSLVPTGGLYNEQFF.

The chain uses TRBV30 and TRBJ1-3; D is undetermined. The V gene lost 8 bases and the J gene lost 3 bases, with 20 bases spanning the gap. The germline V gene has CDR1 GTSNPN and CDR2 SVGIG (reference sequence). This CDR3 is built from 15 residues. The CDR3 loop is CAPRVYKPDGNTIYF. CDR3 DNA sequence: TGTGCCCCAAGAGTGTATAAACCTGATGGAAACACCATATATTTT.

The chain links TRBV7-2 to TRBJ1-1, with 7 bases aligning to TRBD1. With V trimmed by 5 bases and J by 8 bases, 5 bases remained unmatched. Germline CDR1 reads SGHTA; CDR2 reads FQGNSA. The CDR3 length is 12 residues. The CDR3 DNA reads TGTGCCAGCAGCCCGAAGACAGGGGAAGCTTTCTTT. Protein: CASSPKTGEAFF.

The chain uses TRBV19 and TRBJ1-2; 9 nucleotides line up with TRBD1. Per germline, CDR1 LNHDA and CDR2 SQIVND (reference sequence). The CDR3 totals 13 residues. V shed 5 bases, J shed 7 bases, and the junction held 5 bases outside the gene matches. The DNA of the CDR3 is TGTGCCAGTAGTTCTACAGGGGGCTTTGGCTACACCTTC. Amino acids: CASSSTGGFGYTF.

The genes are TRBV6-1 and TRBJ2-7, with D possibly being TRBD1 (5 bases). V dropped 1 base and J dropped 2 bases, with 12 bases sitting between them. Germline V gene sequence: CDR1 MNHNS, CDR2 SASEGT. CDR3 length: 15 residues. Written as DNA, the CDR3 is TGTGCCAGCAGTGAAGGAAAGCAGGGCCCCTACGAGCAGTACTTC. Translated, it gives CASSEGKQGPYEQYF.

This clone was recorded only once. This rearrangement joins TRBV5-6 to TRBJ2-7, with D tentatively TRBD1 (6 bases). The V end was cut by 3 bases, the J end by 0 bases, with 10 bases between. Germline CDR1 SGHDT, CDR2 YYEEEE. The CDR3 covers 14 residues. The CDR3 DNA reads as TGTGCCAGCAGCTCAGGGGTCGGCTCCTACGAGCAGTACTTC. As protein: CASSSGVGSYEQYF.

The chain uses TRBV7-3 and TRBJ2-5; a weak D match, TRBD2 (5 bases). Germline CDR1 SGHTA, CDR2 FQGTGA. V gave up 5 bases and J gave up 5 bases, with 9 bases separating them. The CDR3 runs 12 residues. In DNA, the CDR3 is TGTGCCAGCAGCGGACCGGGGGAGACCCAGTACTTC. This sequence encodes CASSGPGETQYF.

The rearrangement links TRBV28 to TRBJ2-1; 7 bases are a match to TRBD2. The CDR3 totals 15 residues. The trim removed 6 bases at V and 3 bases at J, leaving 8 bases unmatched. Per the germline V gene, CDR1 is MDHEN and CDR2 is SYDVKM. CDR3 sequence: CASSPGLAVYNEQFF. CDR3 sequence (DNA): TGTGCCAGCAGCCCCGGGCTAGCGGTCTACAATGAGCAGTTCTTC.

A single count supports this clone. This rearrangement joins TRBV18 to TRBJ2-7; tentative D call: TRBD1 (6 bases). Deletions cut 2 bases from V and 7 bases from J, with 12 bases between. Germline CDR1 reads KGHSH; CDR2 reads LQKENI. This CDR3 contains 13 residues. CDR3 residues: CASSPWTAREQYF. The CDR3 DNA reads TGTGCCAGCTCACCATGGACAGCGAGAGAGCAGTACTTC.

The V gene is TRBV12-5, the J gene TRBJ2-1; 9 bases line up with TRBD2. CDR3 length: 14 residues. CDR1 is LGHNT and CDR2 is FRNRAP in the germline V gene. Losses at the gene ends were 6 bases for V and 4 bases for J; bases not matched to a gene: 4. DNA of the CDR3: TGTGCTAGTGGACCTAGCGGGGCTTACAATGAGCAGTTCTTC. As protein: CASGPSGAYNEQFF.

The chain carries TRBV30 and TRBJ1-6, with 11 bases lining up with TRBD1. Per the germline V gene, CDR1 is GTSNPN and CDR2 is SVGIG (reference sequence). CDR3 length equals 15 residues. Losses at the gene ends were 2 bases for V and 8 bases for J; bases not matched to a gene: 5. CDR3 DNA sequence: TGTGCCTGGAGTCCGAGGGACAGGGGGGATTCACCCCTCCACTTT. This codes for CAWSPRDRGDSPLHF.

The chain employs TRBV7-3 and TRBJ2-5; D is perhaps TRBD2 (5 bases). Germline CDR1 reads SGHTA; CDR2 reads FQGTGA. V lost 5 bases, J lost 1 base, and 8 bases lay in between. This CDR3 is built from 13 residues. The CDR3 bases are TGTGCCAGCAGCCCGGGATCCCAAGAGACCCAGTACTTC. It yields the protein CASSPGSQETQYF. The full variable domain, in which reference TRBV7-3 and TRBJ2-5 provide the parts outside the CDR3, is GAGVSQTPSNKVTEKGKYVELRCDPISGHTALYWYRQSLGQGPEFLIYFQGTGAADDSGLPNDRFFAVRPEGSVSTLKIQRTERGDSAVYLCASSPGSQETQYFGPGTRLLVL.

This rearrangement joins TRBV6-5 to TRBJ1-2; 8 bases fit TRBD1. The V and J ends lost 5 bases and 4 bases, in that order; junction bases with no gene match: 9. The CDR3 is 15 amino acids. Germline CDR1 MNHEY, CDR2 SVGAGI. CDR3 DNA sequence: TGTGCCAGCAGTACCCGGACAGGGATGGGCTATGGCTACACCTTC. Translating it yields CASSTRTGMGYGYTF.

The rearrangement uses TRBV19 and TRBJ2-7, with TRBD2 identical over 7 bases. The CDR3 is 13 residues long. Germline V gene sequence: CDR1 LNHDA, CDR2 SQIVND (reference sequence). Trimming took 6 bases from V and 4 from J; bases not matched to a gene: 6. CDR3 loop: CASSPREGYEQYF. The CDR3 nucleotides are TGTGCCAGTAGCCCCAGGGAGGGGTACGAGCAGTACTTC.

The chain is built from TRBV7-9 and TRBJ2-5; 9 bases match TRBD1. The CDR3 length is 19 residues. Trimming cost V 7 bases and J 4 bases; bases outside gene matches: 22. Germline V gene lookup returns CDR1 SEHNR and CDR2 FQNEAQ (reference sequence). CDR3 DNA sequence: TGTGCCAGCACCCTCAGCCGGGCTGTTGTGCAGGACAGGGGAGAGACCCAGTACTTC. It translates to CASTLSRAVVQDRGETQYF.

The chain combines TRBV9 with TRBJ2-5; TRBD1 matches at 12 bases. Germline assignment: CDR1 SGDLS and CDR2 YYNGEE. Trimming at V came to 7 bases and at J to 7 bases, leaving 8 bases not matched to a gene. This CDR3 has 14 amino acids. The CDR3 region has the DNA TGTGCCAGCTCGGGACAGGGGGCTCAGGGGACCCAGTACTTC. Its translation is CASSGQGAQGTQYF.

The J gene is TRBJ2-6, the V gene TRBV10-3; maybe TRBD2 (5 bases). This CDR3 spans 17 amino acids. CDR1 and CDR2 (germline): ENHRY, SYGVKD. The V end lost 10 bases, the J end lost 1 base, and 20 bases lay between the germline ends. The CDR3 bases are TGTGCCACCCGTGGGAGAGGTCCCCTATCTGGGGCCAACGTCCTGACTTTC. Translated: CATRGRGPLSGANVLTF.

The genes are TRBV13 and TRBJ2-5, with D maybe TRBD2 (6 bases). The CDR3 covers 14 residues. Trimming shortened V by 5 bases and J by 4 bases, and 14 bases separated the two germline ends. The germline V gene encodes CDR1 PRHDT and CDR2 FYEKMQ (reference sequence). Here the CDR3 DNA reads TGTGCCAGCAGCGGTCACCTGGGGGGAGAGACCCAGTACTTC. This encodes CASSGHLGGETQYF.

This chain joins TRBV5-6 and TRBJ1-1; no firm D call. The CDR3 consists of 12 residues. Trimming stripped 0 bases from V and 7 bases from J, with 7 bases between. Per germline, CDR1 SGHDT and CDR2 YYEEEE. The CDR3, as DNA: TGTGCCAGCAGCTTGGGGCCATATGAAGCTTTCTTT. Residues: CASSLGPYEAFF.

The chain employs TRBV19 and TRBJ1-1; D is unresolved. The CDR3 consists of 12 residues. V dropped 11 bases and J dropped 5 bases, with 15 bases sitting between them. The germline gives CDR1 LNHDA, CDR2 SQIVND (reference sequence). CDR3 bases: TGTGCCTCATCGAGGGTTCGGACTGAAGCTTTCTTT. This gives the protein CASSRVRTEAFF.

This clone was observed at least ten times. The rearrangement uses TRBV5-4 and TRBJ1-5; D may be TRBD1 (6 bases). The CDR3 is 14 residues long. V was pared by 2 bases and J by 4 bases, with 10 bases between. Looked up from germline, CDR1 is SGHNT and CDR2 is YYREEE (reference sequence). The CDR3 nucleotides are TGTGCCAGCAGCTTAAACGGACAGAATCAGCCCCAGCATTTT. Translation: CASSLNGQNQPQHF. The full variable domain, with the rest looked up from reference TRBV5-4 and TRBJ1-5, is ETGVTQSPTHLIKTRGQQVTLRCSSQSGHNTVSWYQQALGQGPQFIFQYYREEENGRGNFPPRFSGLQFPNYSSELNVNALELDDSALYLCASSLNGQNQPQHFGDGTRLSIL.